The next 28 T cell receptor beta chains were all read from a single sample in a study of technical replicates of blood from a few donors (dated by TCRdb to about 2017). Library prep was done by the immunoSEQ multiplex PCR assay. This immuneACCESS table, as held by TCRdb, lists in-frame sequences with V and J called but not all clones. Of the missing ones, under half trace to an unresolved V gene in checked studies; the others have no known cause. A total of roughly 100,000 clones appear in this sample, approximately 94% of them only once. The top ten clonotypes cover around 0.22% of the sample. Sample: T cells isolated from PBMCs. Source of these receptors: a human donor in good health.

V gene TRBV28 combines with J gene TRBJ2-7; D remains unclear. Trimming shortened V by 6 bases and J by 3 bases, and 15 bases separated the two germline ends. CDR3 length: 14 residues. Germline V gene data show CDR1 as MDHEN and CDR2 as SYDVKM. DNA of the CDR3: TGTGCCAGCAGCCCCCTGGTGAGACTCTACGAGCAGTACTTC. Its translation: CASSPLVRLYEQYF.

This sequence joins TRBV5-4 and TRBJ1-1; TRBD1 matches 9 bases. The CDR3 length is 15 residues. Germline CDR1 and CDR2: SGHNT and YYREEE (reference sequence). The V and J ends lost 3 bases and 0 bases, in that order; junction bases with no gene match: 3. CDR3 DNA sequence: TGTGCCAGCAGCTCCGGGACAGGGATGAACACTGAAGCTTTCTTT. Its translation is CASSSGTGMNTEAFF.

In DNA, the CDR3 is TGTGCCACCCGTATAGCGGGAGGGCTCAATGAGCAGTTCTTC. Translation gives CATRIAGGLNEQFF. The chain is built from TRBV2 and TRBJ2-1; TRBD2 aligns across 11 bases. The trim removed 10 bases at V and 6 bases at J, leaving 8 bases unmatched. Germline CDR1 reads SNHLY; CDR2 reads FYNNEI. The length of the CDR3 is 14 residues.

This clone showed up just once. This sequence joins TRBV4-1 and TRBJ2-1; 14 bases line up with TRBD2. Trimming took 1 base from V and 4 from J; bases not matched to a gene: 3. The CDR3 covers 17 residues. Germline V gene data show CDR1 as MGHRA and CDR2 as YSYEKL. The CDR3 coding sequence is TGCGCCAGCAGCCAAGGACTAGCGGGAGGGCCATACAATGAGCAGTTCTTC. Its translation: CASSQGLAGGPYNEQFF.

The rearrangement uses TRBV1 and TRBJ2-6; the D segment call TRBD1 is taken from the table without a DNA check. TRBV1 is noted as a pseudogene. There are 20 residues in the CDR3. The CDR3 region is CTSSHDFRQGYRSGANVLTF. CDR3 DNA sequence: TGCACCAGCAGCCACGATTTTAGACAGGGCTACCGCTCTGGGGCCAACGTCCTGACTTTC.

CDR3 DNA: TGTGCCAGCAGCCCAGGAGCGGGGGGTACCCAGTACTTC. It is translated as CASSPGAGGTQYF. The V and J genes are TRBV4-2 and TRBJ2-5; 9 bases match TRBD2. The CDR3 consists of 13 residues. The V segment lost 4 bases and the J segment 8 bases; nucleotides outside the gene matches: 5. Germline CDR1 and CDR2: LGHNA and YNFKEQ.

The CDR3 sequence is CAWGGTGFEKLFF. The CDR3 nucleotides are TGTGCCTGGGGGGGGACAGGTTTTGAAAAACTGTTTTTT. The V call is TRBV30, the J call TRBJ1-4; 8 positions match TRBD1. Germline trimming cut 5 bases from V and 7 bases from J; bases unmatched to any gene: 6. The CDR3 has 13 residues. Germline V gene sequence: CDR1 GTSNPN, CDR2 SVGIG (reference sequence).

The chain recombines TRBV7-2 with TRBJ2-1, with 10 bases lining up with TRBD2. V was clipped by 4 bases and J by 8 bases; unmatched bases: 8. The germline V gene encodes CDR1 SGHTA and CDR2 FQGNSA. The CDR3 extends over 15 amino acids. The CDR3 sequence is CASSSSGSRYYEQFF. The CDR3 nucleotides are TGTGCCAGCAGCTCTAGCGGGAGCCGATATTATGAGCAGTTCTTC. Full variable domain (rest looked up from reference TRBV7-2 and TRBJ2-1): GAGVSQSPSNKVTEKGKDVELRCDPISGHTALYWYRQSLGQGLEFLIYFQGNSAPDKSGLPSDRFSAERTGGSVSTLTIQRTQQEDSAVYLCASSSSGSRYYEQFFGPGTRLTVL.

J is TRBJ2-7 and V is TRBV11-2; 8 bases map to TRBD1. CDR1 SGHAT and CDR2 FQNNGV come from the germline V gene. V was clipped by 3 bases and J by 3 bases; unmatched bases: 16. The CDR3 spans 18 residues. The CDR3 here is CASSFDSLGDRIHYEQYF. The CDR3 DNA reads as TGTGCCAGCAGCTTCGACTCACTAGGGGACAGGATACACTACGAGCAGTACTTC.

This clone was recorded once. V gene TRBV6-5 combines with J gene TRBJ2-3, with a possible D match to TRBD2 (5 bases). The germline CDR1 and CDR2 sequences are MNHEY and SVGAGI. The CDR3 extends over 16 amino acids. V lost 3 bases, J lost 1 base, and 14 bases lay in between. CDR3 coding DNA: TGTGCCAGCAGTTATTTGGGCATCGGGGGCACAGATACGCAGTATTTT. Translation: CASSYLGIGGTDTQYF.

The CDR3: CASSPAGTGYTEAFF. For the CDR3, the DNA is TGTGCCAGCAGTCCTGCCGGGACAGGGTACACTGAAGCTTTCTTT. This chain connects TRBV27 to TRBJ1-1; 9 nucleotides agree with TRBD1. Germline V lookup: CDR1 MNHEY, CDR2 SMNVEV (reference sequence). V was clipped by 5 bases and J by 3 bases; unmatched bases: 7. The CDR3 is 15 amino acids.

The chain is built from TRBV7-9 and TRBJ1-1; no definite D call. The CDR3 has 14 residues. V lost 0 bases to trimming and J lost 4 bases, with 9 bases between them. Germline CDR1 is SEHNR and CDR2 is FQNEAQ (reference sequence). DNA for the CDR3: TGTGCCAGCAGCTTAGCCGTACGGGGCACTGAAGCTTTCTTT. It encodes CASSLAVRGTEAFF.

The rearrangement uses TRBV11-2 and TRBJ1-2; D gene ambiguous. This CDR3 region has 16 residues. Between the trimmed V and J ends, which lost 2 bases and 1 base, there was a span of 14 bases. In germline, CDR1 is SGHAT, CDR2 FQNNGV. CDR3 amino acids: CASSLYASPFNYGYTF. The CDR3 DNA reads TGTGCCAGCAGCTTATATGCCAGTCCGTTTAACTATGGCTACACCTTC.

V and J are TRBV12-5 and TRBJ2-3; 7 nucleotides align to TRBD1. The CDR3 sequence is 17 residues long. CDR1 is LGHNT, CDR2 FRNRAP, per germline. The ends lost 2 bases at V and 3 bases at J; junction bases unmatched: 11. This chain's CDR3 is CASGLIVTGTETDTQYF. The CDR3 bases are TGTGCTAGTGGTTTGATCGTTACCGGGACAGAAACAGATACGCAGTATTTT.

The chain is built from TRBV4-1 and TRBJ2-1; TRBD2 agrees at 12 bases. The germline CDR1 and CDR2 sequences are MGHRA and YSYEKL. There are 15 residues in the CDR3. J gave up 4 bases and V 4 bases, and 2 bases lay outside the gene matches. The DNA of the CDR3 is TGCGCCAGCAGCCGCGGACTAGCGGGATACAATGAGCAGTTCTTC. Encoded protein: CASSRGLAGYNEQFF.

V is TRBV28 and J is TRBJ1-4; D call uncertain. The ends were cut back, 11 bases at V and 8 bases at J, with 12 bases in the middle. The CDR3 is 11 residues long. Per the germline V gene, CDR1 is MDHEN and CDR2 is SYDVKM. The CDR3 reads CAANSLEKLFF. The CDR3 coding sequence is TGTGCCGCGAACTCGCTGGAAAAACTGTTTTTT. Combining the CDR3 with reference TRBV28 and TRBJ1-4 gives the whole variable domain DVKVTQSSRYLVKRTGEKVFLECVQDMDHENMFWYRQDPGLGLRLIYFSYDVKMKEKGDIPEGYSVSREKKERFSLILESASTNQTSMYLCAANSLEKLFFGSGTQLSVL.

V is TRBV7-9 and J is TRBJ2-7, with D maybe TRBD2 (7 bases). CDR1 is SEHNR and CDR2 is FQNEAQ in the germline V gene (reference sequence). V shed 5 bases and J shed 2 bases, with 13 bases lying between them. This CDR3 region has 14 residues. CDR3 amino acids: CASSMGGQAYEQYF. The CDR3 DNA follows: TGTGCCAGCAGCATGGGGGGGCAGGCCTACGAGCAGTACTTC. Full variable domain (remainder filled in from reference TRBV7-9 and TRBJ2-7): DTGVSQNPRHKITKRGQNVTFRCDPISEHNRLYWYRQTLGQGPEFLTYFQNEAQLEKSRLLSDRFSAERPKGSFSTLEIQRTEQGDSAMYLCASSMGGQAYEQYFGPGTRLTVT.

J is TRBJ2-5 and V is TRBV5-1, with D perhaps TRBD1 (5 bases). In germline, CDR1 is SGHRS, CDR2 YFSETQ. The CDR3 has 15 amino acids. V lost 0 bases to trimming and J lost 5 bases, with 14 bases between them. This CDR3 is CASSLEVSGSETQYF. Here the CDR3 DNA reads TGCGCCAGCAGCTTGGAGGTCTCAGGGTCGGAGACCCAGTACTTC.

CDR3 residues: CASTKRDTGGNEQFF. The CDR3 region has the DNA TGCGCCAGCACCAAACGGGACACCGGCGGCAATGAGCAGTTCTTC. The gene calls are TRBV5-1 and TRBJ2-1; D perhaps matches TRBD1 (6 bases). V was pared by 6 bases and J by 6 bases, with 19 bases between. This CDR3 comprises 15 residues. In germline, CDR1 is SGHRS, CDR2 YFSETQ.

The chain links TRBV7-2 to TRBJ2-3; D not resolved. The CDR3 has 16 amino acids. Germline assignment: CDR1 SGHTA and CDR2 FQGNSA. Trimming pared 2 bases from V and 2 bases from J, leaving 14 bases between. The DNA of the CDR3 is TGTGCCAGCAGCTTACAAAGGAGTGCCAACACAGATACGCAGTATTTT. Protein sequence: CASSLQRSANTDTQYF.

The V gene is TRBV7-9, the J gene TRBJ2-1; TRBD2 aligns across 7 bases. CDR3 size: 12 residues. CDR1 SEHNR and CDR2 FQNEAQ come from the germline V gene (reference sequence). After removal of 11 bases from V and 7 bases from J, the junction contained 8 bases not matched to a gene. CDR3 amino acids: CAGEGLLNEQFF. CDR3 in DNA: TGTGCCGGGGAGGGGCTCTTGAATGAGCAGTTCTTC.

V and J are TRBV19 and TRBJ1-1; 7 bases match TRBD1. J was trimmed by 2 bases and V by 1 base; bases with no gene match: 7. Germline CDR1 LNHDA, CDR2 SQIVND (reference sequence). CDR3 length: 16 amino acids. The CDR3 loop reads CASSIGSGQFNTEAFF. In nucleotides, the CDR3 is TGTGCCAGTAGTATAGGCTCGGGACAGTTTAACACTGAAGCTTTCTTT.

The rearrangement joins TRBV7-2 to TRBJ1-1; 9 nucleotides match TRBD1. V was pared by 5 bases and J by 4 bases, with 5 bases of the junction left unmatched. The CDR3 has 14 residues. Germline CDR1 reads SGHTA; CDR2 reads FQGNSA. CDR3 nucleotide sequence: TGTGCCAGCAGCCTGGACAGGGGTGGCACTGAAGCTTTCTTT. Protein: CASSLDRGGTEAFF. The whole variable domain, remainder taken from reference TRBV7-2 and TRBJ1-1, is GAGVSQSPSNKVTEKGKDVELRCDPISGHTALYWYRQSLGQGLEFLIYFQGNSAPDKSGLPSDRFSAERTGGSVSTLTIQRTQQEDSAVYLCASSLDRGGTEAFFGQGTRLTVV.

The chain couples TRBV28 to TRBJ2-7; 7 bases fit TRBD1. Germline CDR1 is MDHEN and CDR2 is SYDVKM. V gave up 7 bases and J gave up 0 bases; unmatched junction bases: 6. This CDR3 comprises 14 residues. The CDR3 DNA sequence: TGTGCCAGCACTCGGACAGGTAACTCCTACGAGCAGTACTTC. This sequence encodes CASTRTGNSYEQYF.

The chain has TRBV9 and TRBJ2-3; no firm D call. With 1 base removed from V and 4 bases from J, the gap between germline ends came to 7 bases. Germline V lookup: CDR1 SGDLS, CDR2 YYNGEE. This CDR3 is 13 amino acids long. Here the CDR3 reads CASSVTDSDTQYF. DNA for the CDR3: TGTGCCAGCAGCGTAACAGATTCAGATACGCAGTATTTT.

The chain links TRBV28 to TRBJ2-2, with D perhaps matching TRBD1 (7 bases). Germline V gives CDR1 MDHEN, CDR2 SYDVKM. Trimming cost V 7 bases and J 6 bases, with 18 bases left between them. CDR3 size: 15 residues. In DNA form, the CDR3 reads TGTGCCAGCAACCCGGGGGATAGGGGGCCCGGGGAGCTGTTTTTT. Its protein product is CASNPGDRGPGELFF. The whole variable domain, filled in from reference TRBV28 and TRBJ2-2, reads DVKVTQSSRYLVKRTGEKVFLECVQDMDHENMFWYRQDPGLGLRLIYFSYDVKMKEKGDIPEGYSVSREKKERFSLILESASTNQTSMYLCASNPGDRGPGELFFGEGSRLTVL.

This sequence joins TRBV2 and TRBJ1-4; D is ambiguous. Germline loops: CDR1 SNHLY, CDR2 FYNNEI. V was cut by 2 bases and J by 3 bases, with 7 bases left in between. CDR3 length: 14 amino acids. CDR3 in amino acids: CASSERGANEKLFF. The CDR3 bases are TGTGCCAGCAGTGAACGGGGAGCTAATGAAAAACTGTTTTTT.

This clone was found once. This chain links TRBV28 with TRBJ1-2; 9 bases match TRBD1. The CDR3 length is 14 residues. V gave up 4 bases and J gave up 7 bases; unmatched junction bases: 7. Germline V gene lookup returns CDR1 MDHEN and CDR2 SYDVKM. The CDR3 DNA follows: TGTGCCAGCAGTTACTCCGGGACAGGGAGTGGCTACACCTTC. Translation gives CASSYSGTGSGYTF.